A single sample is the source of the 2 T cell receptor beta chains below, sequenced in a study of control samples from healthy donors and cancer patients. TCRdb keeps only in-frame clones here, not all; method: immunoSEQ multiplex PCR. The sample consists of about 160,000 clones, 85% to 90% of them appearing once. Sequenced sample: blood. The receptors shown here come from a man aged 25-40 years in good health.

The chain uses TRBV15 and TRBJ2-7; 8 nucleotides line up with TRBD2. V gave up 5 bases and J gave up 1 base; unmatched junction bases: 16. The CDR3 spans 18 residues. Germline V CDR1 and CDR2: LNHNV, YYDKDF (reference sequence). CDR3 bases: TGTGCCACCAGCCCCCAACGGGCTAGCGGGCTGACATCCTACGAGCAGTACTTC. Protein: CATSPQRASGLTSYEQYF.

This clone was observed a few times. CDR3: CASSPTLSTDTQYF. CDR3 bases: TGTGCCAGCAGCCCCACGTTGAGCACAGATACGCAGTATTTT. The chain is built from TRBV6-5 and TRBJ2-3, with D unresolved. Trimming stripped 6 bases from V and 0 bases from J, with 10 bases between. The CDR3 has 14 amino acids. CDR1 MNHEY and CDR2 SVGAGI come from the germline V gene.